Below are 19 T cell receptor beta chains sequenced from a single sample in a study of blood T cell repertoires in COVID-19. The method was immunoSEQ multiplex PCR; TCRdb's version includes in-frame clones alone and lacks a portion of them. The table has roughly 200,000 clones, 75% to 90% seen once; the top ten hold approximately 4%. Specimen: PBMCs or T cells enriched from blood (not recorded which). Source of these receptors: a woman in her thirties who had been exposed to COVID-19.

The chain combines TRBV12-3 or TRBV12-4 with TRBJ2-1; D ambiguous. The CDR3 contains 11 residues. Deletions cut 2 bases from V and 8 bases from J, with 4 bases between. The CDR3 nucleotides are TGTGCCAGCAGTTTATTAGATGAGCAGTTCTTC. Protein: CASSLLDEQFF.

This chain connects TRBV5-4 to TRBJ2-7; 14 bases agree with TRBD2. In germline, CDR1 is SGHNT, CDR2 YYREEE (reference sequence). CDR3 length equals 15 residues. V gave up 3 bases and J gave up 7 bases; unmatched junction bases: 6. CDR3 in DNA: TGTGCCAGCAGCTCGGGGACTAGCGGGGGACTTGAGCAGTACTTC. Its protein product is CASSSGTSGGLEQYF.

The chain has TRBV5-1 and TRBJ1-2; 9 bases agree with TRBD1. CDR3 length: 14 amino acids. The germline CDR1 and CDR2 sequences are SGHRS and YFSETQ. J was trimmed by 8 bases and V by 4 bases; bases with no gene match: 9. DNA of the CDR3: TGCGCCAGCAGCACGGGACAGGGCCAAGAGGGCTACACCTTC. Translation gives CASSTGQGQEGYTF.

The chain couples TRBV9 to TRBJ2-2; TRBD1 matches at 10 bases. The CDR3 contains 16 residues. J lost 4 bases, V lost 4 bases, and 7 bases had no gene match. CDR1 is SGDLS, CDR2 YYNGEE, per germline. CDR3: CASSTGTGVLTGELFF. Written as DNA, the CDR3 is TGTGCCAGCAGCACCGGGACAGGGGTTCTCACCGGGGAGCTGTTTTTT.

The rearrangement links TRBV7-9 to TRBJ1-2; maybe TRBD1 (6 bases). Trimming took 5 bases from V and 4 from J, leaving 14 bases between them. Germline V CDR1 and CDR2: SEHNR, FQNEAQ (reference sequence). The CDR3 totals 14 residues. The CDR3 DNA is TGTGCCAGCAGCCCGCCGGGACAACTCTATGGCTACACCTTC. Amino acid sequence: CASSPPGQLYGYTF.

The chain carries TRBV2 and TRBJ1-2; possible D gene TRBD1, 5 bases. CDR1 and CDR2 (germline): SNHLY, FYNNEI. Trimming shortened V by 2 bases and J by 2 bases, and 18 bases separated the two germline ends. The length of the CDR3 is 17 residues. The CDR3 region has the DNA TGTGCCAGCAGTGAACAGGGAGGCCCGACATCAAACTATGGCTACACCTTC. Translating it yields CASSEQGGPTSNYGYTF.

This clone showed up just once. V is TRBV24-1 and J is TRBJ2-3; no firm D call. CDR1 is KGHDR and CDR2 is SFDVKD in the germline V gene. Trimming pared 6 bases from V and 1 base from J, leaving 10 bases between. The CDR3 runs to 14 residues. CDR3 region: CATSPLEGTDTQYF. CDR3 sequence (DNA): TGTGCCACCAGTCCCCTTGAGGGCACAGATACGCAGTATTTT.

J is TRBJ1-1 and V is TRBV25-1; D unclear. V was shortened by 1 base and J by 1 base, with 10 bases between the two germline ends. This CDR3 comprises 15 residues. The V gene's germline CDR1 is MGHDK and CDR2 SYGVNS. The CDR3 reads CASSESGVRNTEAFF. The CDR3, as DNA: TGTGCCAGCAGTGAATCCGGGGTTAGGAACACTGAAGCTTTCTTT.

The gene calls are TRBV3-1 (or the pseudogene TRBV3-2) and TRBJ1-1, with 7 bases identical to TRBD1. Losses at the gene ends were 3 bases for V and 7 bases for J; bases not matched to a gene: 11. There are 15 residues in the CDR3. Germline V lookup: CDR1 LGHDT, CDR2 YNNKEL (reference sequence). In DNA form, the CDR3 reads TGTGCCAGCAGCCAGCGACAGGGAACGGTGTATGAAGCTTTCTTT. Its translation is CASSQRQGTVYEAFF.

The chain links TRBV10-3 to TRBJ2-7; 7 bases agree with TRBD1. The CDR3 consists of 16 residues. CDR1 is ENHRY and CDR2 is SYGVKD in the germline V gene. Unmatched junction bases numbered 9, after V lost 3 bases and J lost 1 base. This CDR3 reads CAISEVGTEHSYEQYF. The CDR3 coding sequence is TGTGCCATCAGTGAAGTGGGGACAGAGCATTCCTACGAGCAGTACTTC.

The V call is TRBV9, the J call TRBJ2-7; D perhaps matches TRBD1 (6 bases). This CDR3 is built from 14 residues. Germline V gene lookup returns CDR1 SGDLS and CDR2 YYNGEE. Trimming cost V 2 bases and J 3 bases, with 12 bases left between them. The CDR3 region has the DNA TGTGCCAGCAGCGTCCGCCCGGACAGCTACGAGCAGTACTTC. The encoded protein is CASSVRPDSYEQYF.

The chain recombines TRBV28 with TRBJ1-3; TRBD1 aligns across 7 bases. The CDR3 length is 18 residues. Germline V gives CDR1 MDHEN, CDR2 SYDVKM. The V and J ends lost 2 bases and 0 bases, in that order; junction bases with no gene match: 10. The CDR3 coding sequence is TGTGCCAGCAGTTTAAGGGAGACAGGGAGCAGCTCTGGAAACACCATATATTTT. It encodes CASSLRETGSSSGNTIYF. The full variable domain, completed using reference TRBV28 and TRBJ1-3, is DVKVTQSSRYLVKRTGEKVFLECVQDMDHENMFWYRQDPGLGLRLIYFSYDVKMKEKGDIPEGYSVSREKKERFSLILESASTNQTSMYLCASSLRETGSSSGNTIYFGEGSWLTVV.

In this sample, this clone turned up a few times. The V and J genes are TRBV2 and TRBJ1-5; a possible D gene is TRBD1 (5 bases). The germline gives CDR1 SNHLY, CDR2 FYNNEI. This CDR3 region has 13 residues. V was pared by 6 bases and J by 3 bases, with 9 bases between. CDR3: CASSGDSNQPQHF. CDR3 bases: TGTGCCAGCAGCGGGGACTCCAATCAGCCCCAGCATTTT.

For this clone: The same CDR3 arises from other DNA sequences in this sample as well. The chain carries TRBV19 and TRBJ2-1; 11 bases align to TRBD2. CDR1 LNHDA and CDR2 SQIVND come from the germline V gene (reference sequence). The CDR3 runs 15 residues. J gave up 3 bases and V 3 bases, and 1 base lay outside the gene matches. CDR3 in amino acids: CASSIGLAGYNEQFF. As DNA, the CDR3 is TGTGCCAGTAGTATTGGACTAGCGGGCTACAATGAGCAGTTCTTC.

The V gene is TRBV18, the J gene TRBJ2-7; the D gene is possibly TRBD1 (6 bases). Trimming pared 5 bases from V and 3 bases from J, leaving 11 bases between. This CDR3 has 13 residues. Germline V gene sequence: CDR1 KGHSH, CDR2 LQKENI. The CDR3 loop reads CASSKGQNYEQYF. The CDR3 bases are TGTGCCAGCTCAAAGGGACAAAACTACGAGCAGTACTTC. The full variable domain, in which reference TRBV18 and TRBJ2-7 provide the parts outside the CDR3, is NAGVMQNPRHLVRRRGQEARLRCSPMKGHSHVYWYRQLPEEGLKFMVYLQKENIIDESGMPKERFSAEFPKEGPSILRIQQVVRGDSAAYFCASSKGQNYEQYFGPGTRLTVT.

This sequence joins TRBV7-8 and TRBJ1-1, with D unclear. The CDR3 length is 15 residues. Germline V gene sequence: CDR1 SGHVS, CDR2 FQNEAQ. V lost 5 bases to trimming and J lost 0 bases, with 13 bases between them. The CDR3 nucleotides are TGTGCCAGCAGCAAGTCGACACTCATGAACACTGAAGCTTTCTTT. It translates to CASSKSTLMNTEAFF. The full variable domain, its missing parts supplied by reference TRBV7-8 and TRBJ1-1, is GAGVSQSPRYKVAKRGQDVALRCDPISGHVSLFWYQQALGQGPEFLTYFQNEAQLDKSGLPSDRFFAERPEGSVSTLKIQRTQQEDSAVYLCASSKSTLMNTEAFFGQGTRLTVV.

Only one count was recorded for this clone. The chain combines TRBV6-4 with TRBJ1-2, with 9 positions matching TRBD1. CDR3 size: 14 residues. The V gene's germline CDR1 is MRHNA and CDR2 SNTAGT. V was pared by 4 bases and J by 8 bases, with 8 bases of the junction left unmatched. The CDR3 DNA sequence: TGTGCCAGCAGTGCTAAACAGGGGGCGGGAGGCTACACCTTC. Translation gives CASSAKQGAGGYTF.

The rearrangement joins TRBV19 to TRBJ2-5, with D maybe TRBD1 (5 bases). Germline values: CDR1 LNHDA, CDR2 SQIVND (reference sequence). The CDR3 length is 13 residues. Trimming removed 4 bases from V and 1 base from J, with 7 bases in between. CDR3 protein: CASSNRPQETQYF. As DNA, the CDR3 is TGTGCCAGTAGTAACAGGCCCCAAGAGACCCAGTACTTC.

V usage is TRBV7-6 and J usage is TRBJ1-1; no clear D gene. The CDR3 length is 13 residues. V shed 1 base and J shed 1 base, with 4 bases lying between them. Per germline, CDR1 SGHVS and CDR2 FNYEAQ. The CDR3 region has the DNA TGTGCCAGCAGCTTAGAGAGGAACACTGAAGCTTTCTTT. Amino acids: CASSLERNTEAFF.